This entry features one T cell receptor beta chain sequence. An amount of RNA that ranged from roughly 0.5 to 1 ug was reverse transcribed with random hexamers. The method of amplification for TCR beta CDR3 was immunoSEQ multiplex PCR, covering 54 Vbeta and 13 Jbeta. Using its own MiXCR run on the immunoSEQ multiplex PCR reads, TCRdb lists one record per CDR3 protein. The table lists 70,000 to 75,000 distinct CDR3 sequences, roughly 93% of them singletons. V lost 0 bases to trimming and J lost 7 bases, with 7 bases between them. CDR3 length: 12 residues. CDR1 is SEHNR and CDR2 is FQNEAQ in the germline V gene (reference sequence). This entry is derived from a study of CD8 T cells in Susac syndrome. Looking at the study overall: Patients with Susac syndrome were, at the time of blood collection, therapy-naive, maintained on corticosteroids, or maintained on intravenous immunoglobulin alone.

CD8+ and CD4+ blood T cells underwent TCR beta sequencing. Susac syndrome patients met recently defined diagnostic criteria for definite or probable disease. The sequence was collected from a human donor with Susac syndrome. V gene TRBV7-9 combines with J gene TRBJ2-7; D gene uncertain. The specimen sequenced was CD4+ T cells from PBMCs. The CDR3, as DNA: TGTGCCAGCAGCTTAGCGCAACTGGAGCAGTACTTC. It translates to CASSLAQLEQYF.